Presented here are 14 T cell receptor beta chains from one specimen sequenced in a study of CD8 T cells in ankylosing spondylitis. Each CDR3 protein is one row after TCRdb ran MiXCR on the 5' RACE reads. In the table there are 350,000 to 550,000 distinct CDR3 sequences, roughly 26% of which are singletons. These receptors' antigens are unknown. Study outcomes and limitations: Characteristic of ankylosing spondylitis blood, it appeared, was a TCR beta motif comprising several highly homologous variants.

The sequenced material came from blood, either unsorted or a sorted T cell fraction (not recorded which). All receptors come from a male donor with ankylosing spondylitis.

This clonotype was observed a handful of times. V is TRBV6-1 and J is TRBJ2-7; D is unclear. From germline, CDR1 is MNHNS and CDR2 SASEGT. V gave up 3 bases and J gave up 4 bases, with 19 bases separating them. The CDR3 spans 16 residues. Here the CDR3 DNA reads TGTGCCAGCAGTGACGTAAGGCGAGCACCTTGGTACGAGCAGTACTTC. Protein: CASSDVRRAPWYEQYF.

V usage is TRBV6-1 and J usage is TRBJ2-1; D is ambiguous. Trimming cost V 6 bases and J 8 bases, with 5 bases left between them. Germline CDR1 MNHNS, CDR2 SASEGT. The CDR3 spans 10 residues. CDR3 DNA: TGTGCCAGCAGGAAGGATGAGCAGTTCTTC. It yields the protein CASRKDEQFF.

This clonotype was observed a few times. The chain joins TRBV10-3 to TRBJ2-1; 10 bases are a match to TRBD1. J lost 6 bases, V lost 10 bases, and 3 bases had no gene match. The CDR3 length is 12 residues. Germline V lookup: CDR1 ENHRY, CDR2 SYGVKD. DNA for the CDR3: TGTGCCAGCGGGACAGGGGTCAATGAGCAGTTCTTC. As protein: CASGTGVNEQFF.

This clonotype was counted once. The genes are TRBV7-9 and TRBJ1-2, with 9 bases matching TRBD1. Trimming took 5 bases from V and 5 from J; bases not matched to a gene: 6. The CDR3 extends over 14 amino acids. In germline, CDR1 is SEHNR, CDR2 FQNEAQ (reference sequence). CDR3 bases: TGTGCCAGCAGCGAGCGGGACAGGGATTATGGCTACACCTTC. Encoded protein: CASSERDRDYGYTF.

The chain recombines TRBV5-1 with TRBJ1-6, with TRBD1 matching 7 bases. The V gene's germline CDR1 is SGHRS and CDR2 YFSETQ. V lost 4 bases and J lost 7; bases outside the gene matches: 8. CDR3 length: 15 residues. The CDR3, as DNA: TGCGCCAGCAGCCCGACAGGGTCTAAAAATTCACCCCTCCACTTT. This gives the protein CASSPTGSKNSPLHF.

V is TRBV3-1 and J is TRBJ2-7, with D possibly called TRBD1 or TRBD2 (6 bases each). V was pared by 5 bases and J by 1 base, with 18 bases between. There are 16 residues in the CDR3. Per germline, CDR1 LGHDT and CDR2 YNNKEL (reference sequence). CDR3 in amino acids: CASSISLGGHSYEQYF. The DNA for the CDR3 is TGTGCCAGCAGCATCTCCCTGGGGGGCCATTCCTACGAGCAGTACTTC.

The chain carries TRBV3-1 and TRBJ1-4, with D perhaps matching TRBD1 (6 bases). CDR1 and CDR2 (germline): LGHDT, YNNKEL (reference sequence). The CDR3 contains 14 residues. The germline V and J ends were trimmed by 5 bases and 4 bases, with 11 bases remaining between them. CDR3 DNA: TGTGCCAGCAGCTACGGCAGGGGTAATGAAAAACTGTTTTTT. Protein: CASSYGRGNEKLFF.

CDR3 region: CASNQGATTGELFF. CDR3 bases: TGTGCCAGCAATCAAGGGGCGACCACCGGGGAGCTGTTTTTT. This chain links TRBV2 with TRBJ2-2; D possibly corresponds to TRBD1 (5 bases). The CDR3 has 14 amino acids. The ends were cut back, 7 bases at V and 4 bases at J, with 13 bases in the middle. CDR1 and CDR2 (germline): SNHLY, FYNNEI.

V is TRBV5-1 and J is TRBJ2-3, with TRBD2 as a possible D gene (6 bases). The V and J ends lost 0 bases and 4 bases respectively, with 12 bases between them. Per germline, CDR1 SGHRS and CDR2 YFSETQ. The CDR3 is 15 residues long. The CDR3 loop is CASSLALASADTQYF. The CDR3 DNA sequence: TGCGCCAGCAGCTTGGCACTAGCTAGTGCAGATACGCAGTATTTT.

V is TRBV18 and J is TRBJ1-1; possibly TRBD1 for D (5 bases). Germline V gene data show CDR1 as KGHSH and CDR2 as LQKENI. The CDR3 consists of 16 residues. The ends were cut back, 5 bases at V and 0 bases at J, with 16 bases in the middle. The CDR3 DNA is TGTGCCAGCTCATCTACCTCGGGGCTACTGAACACTGAAGCTTTCTTT. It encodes CASSSTSGLLNTEAFF.

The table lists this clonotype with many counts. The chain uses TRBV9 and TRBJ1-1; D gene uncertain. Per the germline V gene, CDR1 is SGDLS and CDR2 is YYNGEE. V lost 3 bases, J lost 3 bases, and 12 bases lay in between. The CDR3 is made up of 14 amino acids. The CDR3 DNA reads TGTGCCAGCAGCGCACTTATTCACCACACTGAAGCTTTCTTT. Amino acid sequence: CASSALIHHTEAFF.

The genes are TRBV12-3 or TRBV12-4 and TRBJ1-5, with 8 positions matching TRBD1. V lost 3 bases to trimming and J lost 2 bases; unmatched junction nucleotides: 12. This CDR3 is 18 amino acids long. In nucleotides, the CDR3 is TGTGCCAGCAGTTTTTCGGCATCCAGGGGGCTAGGCAATCAGCCCCAGCATTTT. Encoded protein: CASSFSASRGLGNQPQHF.

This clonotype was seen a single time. The CDR3 DNA follows: TGTGCCAGCAGCTGGGACAGTTTTTTAGGCAATCAGCCCCAGCATTTT. Its translation is CASSWDSFLGNQPQHF. The chain carries TRBV7-2 and TRBJ1-5; 7 bases map to TRBD1. The CDR3 is 16 amino acids. J lost 2 bases, V lost 4 bases, and 8 bases had no gene match. Germline values: CDR1 SGHTA, CDR2 FQGNSA.

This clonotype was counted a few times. The CDR3 spells CASRDDPSGTEAFF. CDR3 nucleotide sequence: TGCGCCAGCAGGGACGACCCCTCAGGGACTGAAGCTTTCTTT. The chain is built from TRBV5-1 and TRBJ1-1, with TRBD1 as a possible D gene (5 bases). Trimming pared 5 bases from V and 5 bases from J, leaving 16 bases between. CDR1 and CDR2 from the germline V gene are SGHRS and YFSETQ. The CDR3 sequence is 14 residues long.